This TCR beta chain originates from a study of T cells after yellow fever vaccination. TCRdb fed the 5' RACE reads into MiXCR, producing one record per CDR3 protein. This sample has hundreds of thousands of distinct CDR3 sequences; roughly a sixth occur once, and the top ten carry 18%. Germline trimming cut 4 bases from V and 8 bases from J; bases unmatched to any gene: 9. There are 16 residues in the CDR3. The germline V gene has CDR1 SGHRS and CDR2 YFSETQ. Sequenced here: PBMCs, sampled before the yellow fever booster vaccination. The origin of this receptor is a man between 18 and 35 years old who received the YFV17D yellow fever vaccine. This rearrangement joins TRBV5-1 to TRBJ2-1; 13 bases line up with TRBD2. DNA for the CDR3: TGCGCCAGCAGCCCCGGGACTAGCGGGGTAGGAGATGAGCAGTTCTTC. Translation gives CASSPGTSGVGDEQFF.